This T cell receptor beta chain came from a study of T cells expressing NK-cell markers. On the study more broadly: Cells sorted as CD3+CD56+NKG2C+, CD3+CD56+NKG2C- and CD3+CD56-NKG2C+ T cells supplied the TCR beta repertoires.

With the 5' RACE reads reprocessed, TCRdb shows one record per CDR3 protein and no DNA. The sample is made up of roughly 180,000 distinct CDR3 sequences, and the top ten hold approximately 18% of it. With regard to this clonotype: Its antigen is not known.

General observations from the study: The CD3+CD56-NKG2C+ fraction of a few donors was likewise dominated by these clonotypes.

This receptor was taken from a woman aged 18 to 75 in good health. The source material was blood T cells: a sorted CD56 or NKG2C T cell subset, CD4+ or CD8+ T cells, or bulk PBMC T cells (not recorded which).

CDR3 protein: CASSSPTGQGSGKNIQYF. The rearrangement uses TRBV28 and TRBJ2-4; the TRBD1 assignment by TCRdb is unverifiable without DNA. The CDR3 sequence is 18 residues long. Germline-derived CDR1 and CDR2 are MDHEN and SYDVKM.